What follows are 2 T cell receptor beta chains derived from one specimen sequenced in a study of blood T cell repertoires in COVID-19. Profiled with immunoSEQ multiplex PCR; TCRdb holds only in-frame clones, not every one. This sample yields tens of thousands of clones, of which about 70% are seen a single time; about 47% belongs to the top ten. Sequenced sample: peripheral blood. The receptors originated from a woman aged 80 or over with acute or convalescent COVID-19.

This sequence joins TRBV28 and TRBJ2-1; D not resolved. V lost 6 bases and J lost 12, with 15 bases in between. CDR3 length: 12 residues. Germline V CDR1 and CDR2: MDHEN, SYDVKM. The CDR3 reads CASRTTISRQFF. CDR3 bases: TGTGCCAGCAGGACAACCATAAGCCGGCAGTTCTTC.

The CDR3 region is CASSRSSQPQHF. The DNA of the CDR3 is TGTGCCAGCAGCCGGTCAAGTCAGCCCCAGCATTTT. This rearrangement joins TRBV12-3 or TRBV12-4 to TRBJ1-5; D unclear. V lost 6 bases and J lost 6, with 9 bases in between. The CDR3 has 12 amino acids.